This TCR beta chain stems from a study of blood T cell repertoires in COVID-19 (dated by TCRdb to about 2020). Study-level background: Samples covering the acute and convalescent phases of COVID-19 were provided by collaborators in the United States, Italy and Spain. The material from the prospective study consisted of cDNA or gDNA derived from T cells, B-cell-depleted T cells, or PBMCs. The dataset comprised deeply sampled blood TCRbeta repertoires from subjects exposed to, actively infected with, or recovered from COVID-19. The samples were drawn from the first 160 participants of the ongoing ImmuneRACE study and from 1,254 subjects provided by 6 global collaborators. HLA class I and class II types, where available, came from metadata supplied by the sample provider rather than from assay-based typing. The sample metadata nearly always contained a de-identified subject ID, COVID-19 status, age in years and sex. The repertoires were released in a freely available public database meant as a resource for research on the immune response to SARS-CoV-2.

For this clone: What antigen it recognizes has not been identified. It has no much larger one-base neighbor in the sample; base qualities were not kept.

Participants in the prospective study were enrolled through a virtual design, were aged roughly 18 to 100 years, and lived in approximately 25 United States geographic areas. Cohort assignment in the prospective study relied on participant-reported clinical history from a screening survey and a study questionnaire. In the prospective study, mobile phlebotomists collected whole blood, serum and a nasopharyngeal or oropharyngeal swab from each participant. Over a roughly 2-month period, participants in the prospective study had the option of providing additional blood draws and questionnaires. Prospective study blood samples were shipped either frozen or at room temperature before DNA extraction. Trimming at the junction amounts to 2 bases on V and 4 bases on J, and the germline ends lie 9 bases apart. CDR1 and CDR2 were assigned from the germline V gene as SGHDT and YYEEEE. The CDR3 runs 13 residues from the cysteine to the phenylalanine. CDR3 DNA only is kept here, 39 bases in frame from base 1.

Paper-wide results and their limitations: How much clinical and demographic metadata was included differed by source and by participant, and the metadata was provided uncurated.

TCRbeta CDR3 regions were amplified from genomic DNA by means of the immunoSEQ Assay, a bias-controlled multiplex PCR. The source study handled its data this way. The number of nucleated cells in each sample was estimated from the amplification of reference gene primers within the assay. To quantify the absolute abundance of each unique TCRbeta CDR3 rearrangement, sequence reads were collapsed and filtered. For each sample, productive Simpson clonality was calculated as the square root of Simpson's diversity index over productive rearrangements. This is the immuneACCESS table as TCRdb keeps it, with only in-frame sequences that have V and J called. A part of the clones is gone; compared with another copy, unresolved V genes explain less than half, and the rest is unexplained. V and J calls plus clone size are reproduced from that table; the DNA served to infer D and trimming. The sample includes some 190,000 clones, with roughly three quarters observed a single time. Clones ranked in the top ten supply less than 20% of the sample.

The chain employs TRBV5-6 and TRBJ1-2; TRBD1 might be the D gene, on 6 matching bases. The specimen was PBMCs or T cells enriched from blood (not recorded which). The sequence was collected from a woman aged 45-65 years with acute COVID-19. CDR3 region: CASSFQGSYGYTF. Read as DNA, the sequence is TGTGCCAGCAGCTTCCAGGGGTCCTATGGCTACACCTTC.